This T cell receptor beta chain stems from a study of blood T cell repertoires in COVID-19. Study-wide context: In each case, the material was cDNA or gDNA derived from T cells, B-cell-depleted T cells, or PBMCs.

In the study's own analysis: From reference gene primer amplification, estimates of nucleated cell counts were derived. Sequencing was performed with immunoSEQ multiplex PCR; in TCRdb, only in-frame clones are kept and a portion is missing. Clone size and the V and J calls come from that table; the DNA yielded D and trimming. The sample includes 150,000 or so clones, roughly four fifths of them seen just once. The CDR3 spans 15 residues. V lost 3 bases to trimming and J lost 4 bases, with 15 bases between them. CDR1 is SEHNR, CDR2 FQNEAQ, per germline (reference sequence). This TCR was recovered from a human donor with acute or convalescent COVID-19. The donor label of this sample is uncertain. The V call is TRBV7-9, the J call TRBJ2-5, with D tentatively TRBD1 (6 bases). Sequencing was done on a sample of peripheral blood. The CDR3 protein is CASSLDRLVRETQYF. The DNA of the CDR3 is TGTGCCAGCAGCTTGGACAGACTGGTCCGAGAGACCCAGTACTTC.